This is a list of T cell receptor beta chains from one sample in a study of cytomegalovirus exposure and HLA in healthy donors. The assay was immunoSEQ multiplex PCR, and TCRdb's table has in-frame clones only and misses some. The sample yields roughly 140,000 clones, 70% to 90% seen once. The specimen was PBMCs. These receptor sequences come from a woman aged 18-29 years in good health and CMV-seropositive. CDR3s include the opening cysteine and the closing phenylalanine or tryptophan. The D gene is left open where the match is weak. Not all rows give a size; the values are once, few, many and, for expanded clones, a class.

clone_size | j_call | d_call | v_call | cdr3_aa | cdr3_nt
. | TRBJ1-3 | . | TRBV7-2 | CASSLEDFSGNTIYF | TGTGCCAGCAGCTTAGAGGACTTCTCTGGAAACACCATATATTTT
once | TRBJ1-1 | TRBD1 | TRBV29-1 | CSVDFGGQGAAFF | TGCAGCGTTGATTTTGGGGGACAGGGGGCAGCTTTCTTT
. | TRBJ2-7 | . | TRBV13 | CASSLDRGGAVEQYF | TGTGCCAGCAGCTTAGATCGTGGGGGGGCGGTCGAGCAGTACTTC
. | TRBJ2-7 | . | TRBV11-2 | CASSLDPLAQYF | TGTGCCAGCAGCTTAGATCCGCTAGCTCAGTACTTC
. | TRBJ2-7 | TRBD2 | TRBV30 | CAWSTGGSSYEQYF | TGTGCCTGGAGTACGGGGGGGAGCTCCTACGAGCAGTACTTC
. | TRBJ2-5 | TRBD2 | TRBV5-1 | CASSYTSGRAQETQYF | TGCGCCAGCAGCTATACTAGCGGGAGGGCCCAAGAGACCCAGTACTTC
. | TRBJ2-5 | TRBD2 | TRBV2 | CASSRLSGSGETQYF | TGTGCCAGCAGTCGACTAAGCGGGAGTGGGGAGACCCAGTACTTC
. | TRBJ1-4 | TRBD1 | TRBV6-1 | CASKVGTGLPEKLFF | TGTGCCAGCAAGGTGGGGACAGGACTACCTGAAAAACTGTTTTTT
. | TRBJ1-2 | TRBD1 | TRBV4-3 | CASSQDAQGAYGYTF | TGCGCCAGCAGCCAAGATGCGCAGGGGGCATACGGCTACACCTTC
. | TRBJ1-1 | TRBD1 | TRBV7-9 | CASSSWTGNTEAFF | TGTGCCAGCAGCTCATGGACAGGGAACACTGAAGCTTTCTTT
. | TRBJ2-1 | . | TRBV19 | CASSIDRPAEIYNEQFF | TGTGCCAGTAGTATAGATCGGCCAGCGGAAATTTACAATGAGCAGTTCTTC
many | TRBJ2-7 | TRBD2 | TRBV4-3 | CASSQGRAGGIAYEQYF | TGCGCCAGCAGCCAAGGGAGAGCGGGAGGGATCGCCTACGAGCAGTACTTC
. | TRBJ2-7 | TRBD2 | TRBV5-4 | CASSLDSGRIHEQYF | TGTGCCAGCAGCTTAGATAGCGGGAGAATCCACGAGCAGTACTTC
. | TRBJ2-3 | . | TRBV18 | CASSPSRASAADTQYF | TGTGCCAGCTCACCAAGTAGGGCTAGCGCAGCAGATACGCAGTATTTT
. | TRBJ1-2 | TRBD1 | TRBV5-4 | CASSRTGGNYGYTF | TGTGCCAGCAGCCGGACAGGGGGAAACTATGGCTACACCTTC
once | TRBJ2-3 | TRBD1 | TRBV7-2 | CASSLRQGANTQYF | TGTGCCAGCAGCCTACGACAGGGGGCGAATACGCAGTATTTT
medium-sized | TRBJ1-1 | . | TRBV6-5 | CASSYERVNTEAFF | TGTGCCAGCAGTTACGAGCGGGTGAACACTGAAGCTTTCTTT
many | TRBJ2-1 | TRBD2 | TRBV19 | CASSPRTSGYDEQFF | TGTGCCAGTAGTCCCCGGACTAGCGGTTACGATGAGCAGTTCTTC
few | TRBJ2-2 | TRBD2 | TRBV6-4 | CASSEAGGTTGELFF | TGTGCCAGCAGTGAGGCGGGAGGGACCACCGGGGAGCTGTTTTTT
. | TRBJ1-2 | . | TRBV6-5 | CASSPRHDYGYTF | TGTGCCAGCAGTCCACGACATGACTATGGCTACACCTTC
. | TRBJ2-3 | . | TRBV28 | CASTGHTQYF | TGTGCCAGCACCGGTCATACGCAGTATTTT
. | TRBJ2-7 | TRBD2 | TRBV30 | CAWSYTSGRGYEQYF | TGTGCCTGGAGCTATACTAGCGGGAGAGGTTACGAGCAGTACTTC
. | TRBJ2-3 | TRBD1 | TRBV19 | CASTRGLTDTQYF | TGTGCCAGTACGAGGGGGCTAACAGATACGCAGTATTTT
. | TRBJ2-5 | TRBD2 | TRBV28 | CASSFSASGRTQYF | TGTGCCAGCAGTTTTTCCGCTAGCGGGAGGACCCAGTACTTC
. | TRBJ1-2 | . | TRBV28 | CASRVGGNYGYTF | TGTGCCAGCAGGGTAGGAGGGAACTATGGCTACACCTTC
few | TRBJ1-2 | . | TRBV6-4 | CASRPQGYGYTF | TGTGCCAGCAGGCCCCAGGGCTATGGCTACACCTTC
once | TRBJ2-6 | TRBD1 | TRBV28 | CASSFSGGAGANVLTF | TGTGCCAGCAGTTTTTCAGGGGGCGCTGGGGCCAACGTCCTGACTTTC
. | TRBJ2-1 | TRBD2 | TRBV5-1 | CASSLGLAGVNEQFF | TGCGCCAGCAGCTTGGGACTAGCGGGAGTCAATGAGCAGTTCTTC
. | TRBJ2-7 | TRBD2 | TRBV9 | CASSVDPLSTGGPSEQYF | TGTGCCAGCAGCGTAGACCCACTCTCTACGGGAGGGCCTAGCGAGCAGTACTTC
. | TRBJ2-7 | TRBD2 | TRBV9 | CASSVAPSGSYEQYF | TGTGCCAGCAGCGTAGCCCCTAGCGGGAGCTACGAGCAGTACTTC
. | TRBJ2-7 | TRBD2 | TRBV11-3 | CASSLGIMGRTGTRRYEQYF | TGTGCCAGCAGCTTAGGCATCATGGGTCGGACCGGGACTAGGCGCTACGAGCAGTACTTC
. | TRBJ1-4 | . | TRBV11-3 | CASSLSRTDNEKLFF | TGTGCCAGCAGCTTAAGTCGGACAGACAATGAAAAACTGTTTTTT
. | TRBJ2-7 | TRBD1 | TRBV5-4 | CASSPGQGKGIYEQYF | TGTGCCAGCAGCCCGGGACAGGGTAAGGGCATTTACGAGCAGTACTTC
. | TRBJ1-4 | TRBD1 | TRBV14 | CASSYRQGGHEKLFF | TGTGCCAGCAGCTACAGACAGGGGGGACACGAAAAACTGTTTTTT
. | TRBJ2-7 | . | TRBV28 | CASSLPRGGEQYF | TGTGCCAGCAGTTTGCCCAGGGGCGGCGAGCAGTACTTC
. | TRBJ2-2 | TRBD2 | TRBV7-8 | CASSLLAGVANTGELFF | TGTGCCAGCAGCTTACTAGCGGGAGTTGCAAACACCGGGGAGCTGTTTTTT
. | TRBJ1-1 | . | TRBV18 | CASSQSLERVDTEAFF | TGTGCCAGCTCGCAATCCCTGGAGAGGGTTGACACTGAAGCTTTCTTT
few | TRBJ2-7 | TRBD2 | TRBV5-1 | CASSLDGLAGSYEQYF | TGCGCCAGCAGCTTGGACGGACTAGCGGGCTCCTACGAGCAGTACTTC
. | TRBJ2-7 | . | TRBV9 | CASSVAGASYEQYF | TGTGCCAGCAGCGTCGCAGGGGCGTCCTACGAGCAGTACTTC
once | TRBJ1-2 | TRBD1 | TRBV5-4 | CASSWGQNYGYTF | TGTGCCAGCAGCTGGGGACAGAACTATGGCTACACCTTC
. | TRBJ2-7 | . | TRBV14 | CASSHNLPPGVREQYF | TGTGCCAGCAGCCATAATCTACCCCCGGGAGTCCGCGAGCAGTACTTC
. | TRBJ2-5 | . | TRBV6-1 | CASSEAPGETQYF | TGTGCCAGCAGTGAAGCCCCCGGAGAGACCCAGTACTTC
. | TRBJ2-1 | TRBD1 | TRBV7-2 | CASSGTAAYNEQFF | TGTGCCAGCAGCGGGACAGCTGCCTACAATGAGCAGTTCTTC